The clone carrying this T cell receptor (beta chain) was found many times. These data are taken from a study of tumor and adjacent non-tumor tissue in lung cancer. A modified ARM-PCR protocol with three rounds of nested PCR amplified TCRbeta. TCRdb ran MiXCR on the multiplex PCR reads and lists one entry per CDR3 protein. This sample carries fewer than 45,000 distinct CDR3 sequences, roughly 60% of them seen once, and the ten largest clones take 15% to 20%. This sample's RNA came from whole unsorted tissue. This non-tumor lung sample came from over 3 cm beyond the tumor edge. What was sequenced was distant non-tumor lung tissue. This TCR was sampled from a woman between 40 and 55 years old with non-small cell lung cancer.

The CDR3 nucleotides read TGCAGTGCCCCTCTAGCGGCCAATTCTTACTACGAGCAGTACTTC. Translation gives CSAPLAANSYYEQYF. J is TRBJ2-7 and V is TRBV20-1, with 7 bases aligning to TRBD2. This CDR3 has 15 residues. J lost 3 bases, V lost 6 bases, and 14 bases had no gene match. Germline V lookup: CDR1 DFQATT, CDR2 SNEGSKA (reference sequence).